A selection of T cell receptor beta chains follows, all from one sample in a study of blood T cell repertoires in COVID-19. Data came from immunoSEQ multiplex PCR; TCRdb stores just in-frame clones and leaves some out. The sample includes about 290,000 clones, about nine tenths seen only once; the top ten take 1.5% to 2%. Sequenced input: PBMCs or T cells enriched from blood (not recorded which). Every receptor here comes from a woman between 40 and 50 years old who had recovered from COVID-19. Each CDR3 is given with its conserved first and last residue.

v_call cdr3_aa
TRBV18 CASSPPGGYSPLHF
TRBV5-5 CASSLVNSPLHF
TRBV15 CATSRGTGRLNTEAFF
TRBV19 CASSSDRVGENSPLHF
TRBV18 CASSPPVGSGNTIYF
TRBV25-1 CASSEIGARDTEAFF
TRBV21-1 CASSKVASRISEQYF
TRBV7-3 CASSAFRGTGELFF
TRBV9 CASSTRSGRAGNEQFF
TRBV28 CASSLRGGSNQPQHF
TRBV7-9 CASSLLTGAHGELFF
TRBV5-5 CASSLVGRSTEAFF
TRBV19 CASSLLAGGLNIQYF
TRBV30 CAWSSATASLRNTIYF
TRBV29-1 CSVSPRQGRYGYTF
TRBV5-6 CASSLGDRYYGYTF
TRBV11-3 CASSPGSGGSGETQYF
TRBV14 CASSLTGDSGANVLTF
TRBV19 CASSLTSGGMSYNEQFF
TRBV7-2 CASSYRRGYGLSYEQYF
TRBV4-2 CASSHAGGPAYEQYF
TRBV7-9 CASSLSQGAVYTEAFF
TRBV30 CAWLSRFAAGGRGNEQFF
TRBV7-2 CASSQDRVNQPQHF
TRBV2 CASSDRAKTQYF
TRBV29-1 CSATPNAGGAGYTF
TRBV19 CASSTTRGYYGYTF
TRBV5-1 CASSLRPRGGTDTQYF
TRBV5-1 CASSPDGGNYGYTF
TRBV4-1 CASSASGRATDTQYF
TRBV19 CASSSLYSSPTLTGELFF
TRBV10-3 CAISESGGQNSPLHF
TRBV7-9 CASSWRQWDEKLFF
TRBV5-1 CASSLGRGYGYTF
TRBV5-1 CASSLDGRGDTEAFF
TRBV10-3 CAISELGTGLSLGYTF
TRBV11-2 CASSALGQGGIYGETQYF
TRBV19 CASSTQGPLISAQYF
TRBV7-9 CASSLDRGMEGNTEAFF
TRBV9 CASRTGNSGNTIYF
TRBV6-5 CASSSGTGVNSPLHF
TRBV5-1 CASSLRQPYEQYF
TRBV4-1 CASSQDGPTRGYTF
TRBV9 CASSVVDTLSSGNTIYF
TRBV6-5 CASSYGVGSNYGYTF
TRBV9 CASSDRGSSYNSPLHF
TRBV7-9 CASSAEGSLSQPQHF
TRBV4-1 CASSQDSRFNTEAFF
TRBV18 CASSPAWTGENTIYF
TRBV19 CASTQGDQPQHF
TRBV24-1 CATSPGASGNYEQYF
TRBV11-2 CASSLVRGKRNEQFF
TRBV18 CASSPPLGATQYF
TRBV18 CASSPTPGQGPQETQYF